These 15 T cell receptor beta chains were sequenced from one sample in a study of cytomegalovirus exposure and HLA in healthy donors. PCR employed 60 Vbeta and 13 Jbeta primers. Clones were sequenced by immunoSEQ multiplex PCR, and TCRdb holds only the in-frame ones, with some missing. The sample shows about 300,000 clones, roughly 89% of them seen only once. Sample: PBMCs. The receptors were gathered from a man in his forties or fifties in good health and CMV-seropositive.

This rearrangement joins TRBV27 to TRBJ2-7; D might be TRBD1 (5 bases). Trimming removed 2 bases from V and 6 bases from J, with 11 bases in between. Germline V gives CDR1 MNHEY, CDR2 SMNVEV (reference sequence). The CDR3 is 13 amino acids. DNA of the CDR3: TGTGCCAGCAGTTTACTCAGGGTCGGCGAGCAGTACTTC. Residues: CASSLLRVGEQYF.

This clone appeared a single time. J is TRBJ2-7 and V is TRBV28; TRBD2 matches at 10 bases. Germline CDR1 reads MDHEN; CDR2 reads SYDVKM. The CDR3 runs 15 residues. J was trimmed by 3 bases and V by 4 bases; bases with no gene match: 6. The CDR3, as DNA: TGTGCCAGCAGTTCGTTAGCGGGGGGTGGCTACGAGCAGTACTTC. Protein product: CASSSLAGGGYEQYF.

The chain links TRBV27 to TRBJ2-7, with D possibly being TRBD2 (5 bases). This CDR3 region has 13 residues. Between the trimmed V and J ends, which lost 7 bases and 6 bases, there was a span of 16 bases. Looked up from germline, CDR1 is MNHEY and CDR2 is SMNVEV (reference sequence). The CDR3 here is CASKLGYLSEQYF. CDR3 nucleotide sequence: TGTGCCAGCAAACTAGGATATTTGTCCGAGCAGTACTTC.

In nucleotides, the CDR3 is TGTGCCAGCAGTCGGACAGGAGGAAACACCATATATTTT. Residues: CASSRTGGNTIYF. V gene TRBV6-1 combines with J gene TRBJ1-3, with TRBD1 identical over 7 bases. The CDR3 has 13 residues. J lost 4 bases, V lost 5 bases, and 2 bases had no gene match. Germline assignment: CDR1 MNHNS and CDR2 SASEGT.

The chain employs TRBV4-3 and TRBJ2-3; D possibly corresponds to TRBD2 (6 bases). Germline V gene sequence: CDR1 LGHNA, CDR2 YSLEER. The length of the CDR3 is 13 residues. V was clipped by 4 bases and J by 4 bases, with 9 bases between them. The CDR3 DNA sequence: TGCGCCAGCAGCCCCCGGAGGGCAGATACGCAGTATTTT. As protein: CASSPRRADTQYF.

The CDR3: CASSERLHQTYGYTF. The DNA for the CDR3 is TGTGCCAGCAGTGAACGACTCCATCAGACCTATGGCTACACCTTC. The chain links TRBV6-1 to TRBJ1-2; D is unresolved. V lost 2 bases to trimming and J lost 4 bases, with 14 bases between them. Per the germline V gene, CDR1 is MNHNS and CDR2 is SASEGT. The CDR3 has 15 residues.

The J gene is TRBJ2-3, the V gene TRBV7-9; 7 bases fit TRBD2. The CDR3 is made up of 16 amino acids. V gave up 5 bases and J gave up 6 bases; unmatched junction bases: 14. Germline values: CDR1 SEHNR, CDR2 FQNEAQ (reference sequence). CDR3 in DNA: TGTGCCAGCAGCCCCACTACGGCGGGAGAATGGGATACGCAGTATTTT. This encodes CASSPTTAGEWDTQYF. The whole variable domain, remainder taken from reference TRBV7-9 and TRBJ2-3, is DTGVSQNPRHKITKRGQNVTFRCDPISEHNRLYWYRQTLGQGPEFLTYFQNEAQLEKSRLLSDRFSAERPKGSFSTLEIQRTEQGDSAMYLCASSPTTAGEWDTQYFGPGTRLTVL.

In this sample, this clone turned up a few times. This sequence joins TRBV4-1 and TRBJ1-4, with 7 nucleotides matching TRBD1. This CDR3 has 16 residues. Germline lookup yields CDR1 MGHRA and CDR2 YSYEKL. V was pared by 7 bases and J by 3 bases, with 11 bases of the junction left unmatched. DNA of the CDR3: TGCGCCAGCAACCGATTACAGGGGCTTGCTAATGAAAAACTGTTTTTT. As protein: CASNRLQGLANEKLFF.

In DNA form, the CDR3 reads TGCGCCAGCAGCACAGCGGGCCAAGAGACCCAGTACTTC. It translates to CASSTAGQETQYF. The rearrangement links TRBV5-1 to TRBJ2-5; D may be TRBD2 (6 bases). This CDR3 is built from 13 residues. From germline, CDR1 is SGHRS and CDR2 YFSETQ. Deletions cut 4 bases from V and 1 base from J, with 8 bases between.

A few counts support this clone. The rearrangement links TRBV4-3 to TRBJ1-1; TRBD1 might be the D (6 bases). CDR1 is LGHNA, CDR2 YSLEER, per germline. Trimming stripped 2 bases from V and 6 bases from J, with 16 bases between. CDR3 length: 15 amino acids. The CDR3 spells CASSQIGDIEPEAFF. CDR3 nucleotide sequence: TGCGCCAGCAGCCAAATCGGGGACATTGAGCCTGAAGCTTTCTTT.

The chain is built from TRBV11-3 and TRBJ2-2; D might be TRBD1 (6 bases). The germline V gene has CDR1 SGHNT and CDR2 YENEEA. The CDR3 spans 15 residues. The germline V and J ends were trimmed by 5 bases and 4 bases, with 14 bases remaining between them. As DNA, the CDR3 is TGTGCCAGCAGCCAAACCGGGACAACCACCGGGGAGCTGTTTTTT. Translated, it gives CASSQTGTTTGELFF.

The chain recombines TRBV10-3 with TRBJ2-7; perhaps TRBD2 as D (5 bases). V lost 5 bases and J lost 2, with 13 bases in between. Germline V gene lookup returns CDR1 ENHRY and CDR2 SYGVKD. The CDR3 extends over 14 amino acids. CDR3 amino acids: CAISPLSGTYEQYF. Written as DNA, the CDR3 is TGTGCCATCAGTCCCCTGTCGGGGACCTACGAGCAGTACTTC.

On this clone: The junction departs from the called germline gene at one end, perhaps through a read error. The rearrangement links TRBV7-9 to TRBJ1-3; 9 nucleotides match TRBD1. Germline-derived CDR1 and CDR2 are SEHNR and FQNEAQ (reference sequence). This CDR3 comprises 18 residues. The CDR3 region has the DNA TGTTCCAGCAGCTTTTTGGGTTCCGGACAGGGGCCGCTAAACACCATATATTTT. It specifies CSSSFLGSGQGPLNTIYF.

The rearrangement joins TRBV5-4 to TRBJ2-2; TRBD2 matches at 7 bases. V lost 0 bases, J lost 0 bases, and 2 bases stayed unmatched. Germline-derived CDR1 and CDR2 are SGHNT and YYREEE (reference sequence). The length of the CDR3 is 16 residues. The CDR3 reads CASSLGLAANTGELFF. The CDR3 DNA sequence: TGTGCCAGCAGCTTGGGACTAGCAGCGAACACCGGGGAGCTGTTTTTT.

This clone was seen a handful of times. The V and J genes are TRBV19 and TRBJ2-5, with 7 bases fitting TRBD2. The CDR3 contains 17 residues. Germline-derived CDR1 and CDR2 are LNHDA and SQIVND (reference sequence). V trimming: 9 bases; J trimming: 8 bases; junction bases outside the gene matches: 24. The CDR3, as DNA: TGTGCCAGCTCCTCGCCCCCTGTAGCGGGTGGGGGACCCACCCAGTACTTC. Its protein product is CASSSPPVAGGGPTQYF.